The 28 T cell receptor beta chains below were found in one sample sequenced in a study of beta chain features in type 1 diabetes. Study-wide points: Patients with Type 1 diabetes showed moderately but significantly shorter TCRB CDR3s in all four CD4+ subsets.

The antigens these receptors bind are not known. Sequenced material consisted of expressed TCRB transcripts (all of the isolated RNA was reverse transcribed). TCRdb's copy holds only in-frame clones and misses some; the assay was immunoSEQ multiplex PCR. The sample yields roughly 230,000 clones, about a tenth seen once. Specimen: naive CD4+ T cells from blood. These receptors were taken from a man aged 25-45 years with type 1 diabetes.

This clone was detected only a few times. The chain combines TRBV4-1 with TRBJ1-1; 10 nucleotides align to TRBD1. V dropped 4 bases and J dropped 6; count of bases not matched to a gene: 8. The CDR3 has 15 amino acids. The germline V gene encodes CDR1 MGHRA and CDR2 YSYEKL. As DNA, the CDR3 is TGCGCCAGCAGCCCGGGACAGGGGACGAGGGCTGAAGCTTTCTTT. Translated, it gives CASSPGQGTRAEAFF.

The chain couples TRBV5-4 to TRBJ1-1, with TRBD1 matching over 10 bases. The CDR3 extends over 14 amino acids. Trimming removed 4 bases from V and 1 base from J; junction bases left unmatched: 1. CDR1 and CDR2 (germline): SGHNT, YYREEE (reference sequence). The CDR3 region is CASSRDRGNTEAFF. CDR3 nucleotides: TGTGCCAGCAGCCGGGACAGGGGGAACACTGAAGCTTTCTTT.

This clone was counted only a few times. The chain is built from TRBV18 and TRBJ1-6; D not resolved. The V gene lost 6 bases and the J gene lost 0 bases, with 6 bases spanning the gap. The CDR3 is made up of 14 amino acids. Germline V gives CDR1 KGHSH, CDR2 LQKENI. CDR3 region: CASSSSSYNSPLHF. CDR3 nucleotides: TGTGCCAGCTCGTCGAGCTCCTATAATTCACCCCTCCACTTT.

The table lists this clone with a few counts. This sequence joins TRBV6-6 and TRBJ2-5; D might be TRBD2 (6 bases). The CDR3 loop spans 14 amino acids. The germline V and J ends were trimmed by 0 bases and 5 bases, with 10 bases remaining between them. CDR1 is MNHNY and CDR2 is SVGAGI in the germline V gene (reference sequence). The CDR3 DNA follows: TGTGCCAGCAGTTACTCGGAGGGCGGGGAGACCCAGTACTTC. It specifies CASSYSEGGETQYF.

This clone was counted only a few times. This chain joins TRBV7-2 and TRBJ2-5, with 11 bases aligning to TRBD1. The CDR3 contains 13 residues. With V trimmed by 5 bases and J by 4 bases, 0 bases remained unmatched. The germline V gene has CDR1 SGHTA and CDR2 FQGNSA. CDR3 region: CASSGQGAETQYF. In DNA form, the CDR3 reads TGTGCCAGCAGCGGACAGGGGGCAGAGACCCAGTACTTC.

This rearrangement joins TRBV7-9 to TRBJ2-7; 9 bases are a match to TRBD1. V shed 7 bases, J shed 0 bases, and the junction held 4 bases outside the gene matches. The CDR3 has 14 amino acids. CDR1 is SEHNR, CDR2 FQNEAQ, per germline (reference sequence). The CDR3 bases are TGTGCCAGCACCTTGACAGGGGGCTCCTACGAGCAGTACTTC. Its translation: CASTLTGGSYEQYF. Based on the CDR3 plus reference TRBV7-9 and TRBJ2-7, the full variable domain is DTGVSQNPRHKITKRGQNVTFRCDPISEHNRLYWYRQTLGQGPEFLTYFQNEAQLEKSRLLSDRFSAERPKGSFSTLEIQRTEQGDSAMYLCASTLTGGSYEQYFGPGTRLTVT.

This clone was recorded once. The chain employs TRBV11-2 and TRBJ2-1; D not certain. This CDR3 contains 17 residues. The V gene lost 0 bases and the J gene lost 0 bases, with 12 bases spanning the gap. Per the germline V gene, CDR1 is SGHAT and CDR2 is FQNNGV. The CDR3 protein is CASSLDPHRSSYNEQFF. CDR3 bases: TGTGCCAGCAGCTTAGATCCCCACAGAAGCTCCTACAATGAGCAGTTCTTC. Full variable domain (remainder filled in from reference TRBV11-2 and TRBJ2-1): EAGVAQSPRYKIIEKRQSVAFWCNPISGHATLYWYQQILGQGPKLLIQFQNNGVVDDSQLPKDRFSAERLKGVDSTLKIQPAKLEDSAVYLCASSLDPHRSSYNEQFFGPGTRLTVL.

The chain uses TRBV4-1 and TRBJ2-1, with 10 bases lining up with TRBD2. The V gene's germline CDR1 is MGHRA and CDR2 YSYEKL. J lost 2 bases, V lost 3 bases, and 4 bases had no gene match. CDR3 length equals 16 residues. The CDR3 is CASSQNSGGPYNEQFF. CDR3 coding DNA: TGCGCCAGCAGCCAGAATAGCGGGGGGCCCTACAATGAGCAGTTCTTC.

Remarks on this clone: The junction and the germline gene differ at one end; a read error may be behind it. The V gene is TRBV7-7, the J gene TRBJ2-5; D possibly corresponds to TRBD1 (6 bases). The CDR3 contains 13 residues. Germline CDR1 is SSHAT and CDR2 is FNYEAQ (reference sequence). The CDR3 reads CASSTYRDETQYF. CDR3 sequence (DNA): TGTGCTAGCAGCACGTACAGGGATGAGACCCAGTACTTC.

The chain couples TRBV18 to TRBJ1-1, with 8 bases aligning to TRBD1. J was trimmed by 6 bases and V by 5 bases; bases with no gene match: 2. In germline, CDR1 is KGHSH, CDR2 LQKENI. There are 12 residues in the CDR3. The chain's CDR3 is CASSADRAEAFF. The CDR3 nucleotides read TGTGCCAGCTCAGCGGACAGGGCTGAAGCTTTCTTT.

The chain is built from TRBV4-1 and TRBJ2-7; perhaps TRBD2 as D (7 bases). V was shortened by 0 bases and J by 2 bases, with 11 bases between the two germline ends. Germline V gene lookup returns CDR1 MGHRA and CDR2 YSYEKL. The length of the CDR3 is 15 residues. Here the CDR3 DNA reads TGCGCCAGCAGCCAAGAGGCGGGGGCCCCCTACGAGCAGTACTTC. The encoded protein is CASSQEAGAPYEQYF.

In its sample, this clone was seen a few times. DNA of the CDR3: TGTGCCAGCAGCTTAGTCCTCGGGGCCAAAAACATTCAGTACTTC. Its translation: CASSLVLGAKNIQYF. The V call is TRBV7-9, the J call TRBJ2-4; D not resolved. Trimming shortened V by 1 base and J by 1 base, and 8 bases separated the two germline ends. The germline CDR1 and CDR2 sequences are SEHNR and FQNEAQ (reference sequence). This CDR3 is built from 15 residues. Supplemented by reference TRBV7-9 and TRBJ2-4, the full variable domain reads DTGVSQNPRHKITKRGQNVTFRCDPISEHNRLYWYRQTLGQGPEFLTYFQNEAQLEKSRLLSDRFSAERPKGSFSTLEIQRTEQGDSAMYLCASSLVLGAKNIQYFGAGTRLSVL.

This clone was detected a few times. The chain couples TRBV2 to TRBJ2-7, with 9 bases that match TRBD1. J gave up 2 bases and V 4 bases, and 3 bases lay outside the gene matches. The germline V gene encodes CDR1 SNHLY and CDR2 FYNNEI. The CDR3 is 14 residues long. CDR3 region: CASSGRQGAYEQYF. The CDR3, as DNA: TGTGCCAGCAGTGGGCGACAGGGGGCCTACGAGCAGTACTTC. The full variable domain, with the rest looked up from reference TRBV2 and TRBJ2-7, is EPEVTQTPSHQVTQMGQEVILRCVPISNHLYFYWYRQILGQKVEFLVSFYNNEISEKSEIFDDQFSVERPDGSNFTLKIRSTKLEDSAMYFCASSGRQGAYEQYFGPGTRLTVT.

This clone was detected only a few times. This sequence joins TRBV11-2 and TRBJ1-2; D not certain. Germline V gene lookup returns CDR1 SGHAT and CDR2 FQNNGV. With 1 base removed from V and 12 bases from J, the gap between germline ends came to 18 bases. This CDR3 has 14 residues. Written as DNA, the CDR3 is TGTGCCAGCAGCTTAGGCCCCCCGGGTGAGGATAACACCTTC. Residues: CASSLGPPGEDNTF.

The chain combines TRBV7-9 with TRBJ2-1, with 7 bases fitting TRBD1. Trimming removed 10 bases from V and 6 bases from J; junction bases left unmatched: 9. This CDR3 has 13 amino acids. CDR1 and CDR2 from the germline V gene are SEHNR and FQNEAQ (reference sequence). The DNA for the CDR3 is TGTGCCACCGGGACAGAAACCTTCAATGAGCAGTTCTTC. Translating it yields CATGTETFNEQFF.

This clone was observed a few times. This chain connects TRBV5-8 to TRBJ2-3; D not certain. Germline lookup yields CDR1 SGHTS and CDR2 YDEGEE. This CDR3 has 15 residues. The ends were cut back, 1 base at V and 0 bases at J, with 9 bases in the middle. CDR3 bases: TGTGCCAGCAGCTTGTTGCAAGCTAGCACAGATACGCAGTATTTT. Translation gives CASSLLQASTDTQYF.

CDR3 residues: CSVEVTMNTEAFF. The DNA of the CDR3 is TGCAGCGTGGAGGTAACAATGAACACTGAAGCTTTCTTT. The V call is TRBV29-1, the J call TRBJ1-1; no clear D. CDR3 length equals 13 residues. V was trimmed by 6 bases and J by 0 bases, leaving 11 bases between them. Germline V CDR1 and CDR2: SQVTM, ANQGSEA.

The sample holds a few counts of this clone. J is TRBJ2-4 and V is TRBV18; 8 bases are shared with TRBD1. This CDR3 is 14 amino acids long. The ends lost 3 bases at V and 4 bases at J; junction bases unmatched: 2. Per germline, CDR1 KGHSH and CDR2 LQKENI. CDR3 nucleotide sequence: TGTGCCAGCTCACCGGACAGGGCTAAAAACATTCAGTACTTC. Protein: CASSPDRAKNIQYF.

The chain is built from TRBV30 and TRBJ1-3, with 9 bases matching TRBD1. This CDR3 spans 17 amino acids. Germline CDR1 and CDR2: GTSNPN and SVGIG (reference sequence). V lost 2 bases to trimming and J lost 4 bases; unmatched junction nucleotides: 12. The CDR3 reads CAWSSQRTGVFGNTIYF. In DNA, the CDR3 is TGTGCCTGGAGTTCCCAGCGGACAGGGGTTTTCGGAAACACCATATATTTT.

This chain connects TRBV4-2 to TRBJ2-1; 11 bases fit TRBD2. The trim removed 1 base at V and 0 bases at J, leaving 8 bases unmatched. This CDR3 contains 19 residues. Germline V gene lookup returns CDR1 LGHNA and CDR2 YNFKEQ. Written as DNA, the CDR3 is TGTGCCAGCAGCCAAGCCCTAGCGGGGGGCTGGAGCTCCTACAATGAGCAGTTCTTC. Translating gives CASSQALAGGWSSYNEQFF.

This chain links TRBV7-8 with TRBJ2-3; D is ambiguous. The CDR3 runs 14 residues. The V end was cut by 6 bases, the J end by 4 bases, with 14 bases between. Germline assignment: CDR1 SGHVS and CDR2 FQNEAQ. CDR3 DNA: TGTGCCAGCAGACATGCCCCAGTACCAGATACGCAGTATTTT. This gives the protein CASRHAPVPDTQYF.

The table lists this clone with a few counts. This chain links TRBV2 with TRBJ2-1; 8 bases are a match to TRBD2. V gave up 5 bases and J gave up 11 bases; unmatched junction bases: 14. Germline V gene data show CDR1 as SNHLY and CDR2 as FYNNEI. The CDR3 totals 15 residues. Written as DNA, the CDR3 is TGTGCCAGCAGTCGTCCTCGGGGGGGCCTTTTCAAGCAGTTCTTC. Amino acids: CASSRPRGGLFKQFF.

V is TRBV6-6 and J is TRBJ2-1; a possible D gene is TRBD2 (6 bases). Trimming stripped 5 bases from V and 5 bases from J, with 10 bases between. CDR3 length: 13 amino acids. Germline V gene data show CDR1 as MNHNY and CDR2 as SVGAGI (reference sequence). The CDR3 region has the DNA TGTGCCAGCAGTCGCGGGACCCACAATGAGCAGTTCTTC. As protein: CASSRGTHNEQFF.

This clone was recorded a few times. The CDR3 region has the DNA TGTGCCAGCAGCTTCGACAGAACTAACTATGGCTACACCTTC. Amino acids: CASSFDRTNYGYTF. The V and J genes are TRBV5-4 and TRBJ1-2, with D possibly TRBD1 on 5 matching bases. Germline CDR1 is SGHNT and CDR2 is YYREEE (reference sequence). Trimming shortened V by 2 bases and J by 0 bases, and 8 bases separated the two germline ends. The CDR3 is made up of 14 amino acids. Using reference TRBV5-4 and TRBJ1-2 for the parts outside the CDR3, the full variable domain is ETGVTQSPTHLIKTRGQQVTLRCSSQSGHNTVSWYQQALGQGPQFIFQYYREEENGRGNFPPRFSGLQFPNYSSELNVNALELDDSALYLCASSFDRTNYGYTFGSGTRLTVV.

The chain is built from TRBV10-3 and TRBJ2-7; 9 bases agree with TRBD1. CDR3 size: 13 residues. Germline V gene sequence: CDR1 ENHRY, CDR2 SYGVKD. V trimming: 7 bases; J trimming: 4 bases; junction bases outside the gene matches: 5. Here the CDR3 DNA reads TGTGCCATCACCGGGACAGGGATGTACGAGCAGTACTTC. It specifies CAITGTGMYEQYF.

This clone was found a few times. V usage is TRBV2 and J usage is TRBJ2-4, with D uncertain. The germline V gene encodes CDR1 SNHLY and CDR2 FYNNEI. Trimming pared 3 bases from V and 4 bases from J, leaving 10 bases between. The CDR3 spans 14 residues. CDR3 bases: TGTGCCAGCAGTGAGACTCCTAGAAAAAACATTCAGTACTTC. It translates to CASSETPRKNIQYF.

This clone was seen a few times. The V and J genes are TRBV5-1 and TRBJ1-4; D possibly corresponds to TRBD1 (6 bases). The CDR3 sequence is 15 residues long. Germline assignment: CDR1 SGHRS and CDR2 YFSETQ. Trimming left V 4 bases short and J 6 bases short, with 16 bases between. CDR3 sequence reads: CASSGSGTNHEKLFF. The CDR3 DNA follows: TGCGCCAGCAGCGGATCCGGGACAAACCATGAAAAACTGTTTTTT.

The chain has TRBV7-2 and TRBJ2-7, with D perhaps matching TRBD2 (7 bases). The CDR3 is made up of 14 amino acids. V lost 3 bases to trimming and J lost 7 bases, with 16 bases between them. Germline V gene data show CDR1 as SGHTA and CDR2 as FQGNSA. CDR3 in amino acids: CASSFAQGGVEQYF. Here the CDR3 DNA reads TGTGCCAGCAGCTTTGCTCAAGGGGGGGTAGAGCAGTACTTC.